This TCR beta chain is drawn from a study of OX40 agonist ivuxolimab in advanced cancers. Whole-study results and caveats: On average, a greater number of expanded clones characterised CD8+ T cells relative to CD4+. Among the lowest peripheral clonal expansion occurred in 0.1-3.0 mg/kg partial responders. The antigens recognized by the expanded peripheral T cells, that is their antigen specificity, were not determined.

Comments on this clone: Its matching antigen is unknown.

The CDR3 has 16 residues. CDR1 SGDLS and CDR2 YYNGEE come from the germline V gene. V was clipped by 4 bases and J by 1 base, with 16 bases between them. A history of autoimmune disease or systemic immunosuppression excluded patients. Produced via immunoSEQ multiplex PCR; TCRdb's table is partial and in-frame only. The data show 80,000 to 85,000 clones, 86% seen once. This TCR was sampled from an adult with an advanced solid tumor such as melanoma, head and neck, liver or kidney cancer. The sample was CD4+ or CD8+ T cells sorted from blood, taken in a trial of the OX40 agonist ivuxolimab. The chain carries TRBV9 and TRBJ2-3; D might be TRBD2 (6 bases). The CDR3 spells CASSPGAGRGTDTQYF. DNA for the CDR3: TGTGCCAGCAGCCCCGGGGCGGGAAGGGGCACAGATACGCAGTATTTT.